The clone carrying this T cell receptor (beta chain) appeared many times. Its matching antigen is unknown. The V gene lost 0 bases and the J gene lost 7 bases, with 12 bases spanning the gap. CDR3 length: 14 amino acids. The sample is drawn from a study of CD8+CD57+ T cells in acquired aplastic anemia. Overall study context: Roughly 3.2 ug was the average amount of DNA from sorted CD4+ and CD8+ cells. Study-wide findings and caveats: Patients versus controls showed no significant CD8+ Simpson's diversity difference. Sharing between patients and controls was observed for twenty-nine CD8+ CDR3 sequences.

The template for TCR beta VDJ and CDR3 sequence profiling was genomic DNA. TCRdb passed the reads through MiXCR, listing each CDR3 protein once. The data show under 350,000 distinct CDR3 sequences, 45% to 65% seen once. The chain links TRBV12-3 or TRBV12-4 to TRBJ1-1; D call uncertain. The sequencing sample was made of sorted CD4+, CD8+, or CD8+CD57+ T cells (not recorded which) from PBMCs. This receptor was obtained from a human donor with severe aplastic anemia or a healthy control (not recorded which). The CDR3 nucleotides read TGTGCCAGCAGTTTAGCGGGCGCAGGTGGTGAAGCTTTCTTT. Translated, it gives CASSLAGAGGEAFF.